The next 27 T cell receptor beta chains were all read from a single sample in a study of a mutant IDH1 vaccine in newly diagnosed glioma. Time point denoted: week 23, last vaccination. Doses consisted of 300 ug of mutant IDH1 20-mer peptide each, paired with topical imiquimod. Antigens for these TCRs are unknown. The method was immunoSEQ multiplex PCR; TCRdb's version includes in-frame clones alone and lacks a portion of them. The sample consists of about 54,000 clones, roughly 80% of them appearing once. The source material was PBMCs, sampled from a glioma patient whose treatment included an IDH1 peptide vaccine. These receptors were obtained from a man in his forties or fifties with glioma.

V and J are TRBV5-4 and TRBJ2-3; 9 bases line up with TRBD2. Germline CDR1 and CDR2: SGHNT and YYREEE (reference sequence). J gave up 2 bases and V 2 bases, and 6 bases lay outside the gene matches. The CDR3 totals 16 residues. The CDR3 reads CASSLRAGGPTDTQYF. For the CDR3, the DNA is TGTGCCAGCAGCTTAAGAGCGGGGGGACCCACAGATACGCAGTATTTT.

V and J are TRBV30 and TRBJ1-4, with D perhaps TRBD1 (6 bases). From germline, CDR1 is GTSNPN and CDR2 SVGIG (reference sequence). The CDR3 consists of 14 residues. The ends were cut back, 0 bases at V and 8 bases at J, with 13 bases in the middle. The DNA of the CDR3 is TGTGCCTGGAGTGTAGGAATTACAGGGGAAAAACTGTTTTTT. This translates into CAWSVGITGEKLFF.

The CDR3 is CASSEVGQTKGYTF. The CDR3 DNA reads as TGTGCCAGCAGTGAAGTAGGTCAGACGAAGGGCTACACCTTC. This rearrangement joins TRBV2 to TRBJ1-2; unclear D gene. This CDR3 region has 14 residues. Germline lookup yields CDR1 SNHLY and CDR2 FYNNEI. Trimming left V 1 base short and J 8 bases short, with 14 bases between.

The chain uses TRBV6-5 and TRBJ1-1, with a tentative D call TRBD1 (6 bases). This CDR3 comprises 14 residues. Germline assignment: CDR1 MNHEY and CDR2 SVGAGI. V lost 2 bases to trimming and J lost 4 bases, with 11 bases between them. The CDR3 nucleotides are TGTGCCAGCAGTTACCCAGGGGAGGTCACTGAAGCTTTCTTT. Protein sequence: CASSYPGEVTEAFF.

The chain is built from TRBV19 and TRBJ2-1, with 11 bases fitting TRBD2. J was trimmed by 9 bases and V by 8 bases; bases with no gene match: 12. Per the germline V gene, CDR1 is LNHDA and CDR2 is SQIVND (reference sequence). The CDR3 sequence is 15 residues long. The DNA of the CDR3 is TGTGCCAGTCTTGCCCTAGCGGGGGGTCCTCCTGAGCAGTTCTTC. The encoded protein is CASLALAGGPPEQFF.

The chain carries TRBV7-7 and TRBJ2-3, with 7 bases matching TRBD2. Germline lookup yields CDR1 SSHAT and CDR2 FNYEAQ (reference sequence). The CDR3 has 14 amino acids. V shed 1 base and J 6 bases; nucleotides not matched to a gene: 4. The DNA for the CDR3 is TGTGCCAGCAGCTTAGGGCGGGGGTATGATACGCAGTATTTT. This gives the protein CASSLGRGYDTQYF.

The chain links TRBV30 to TRBJ1-3; D is possibly TRBD1 (5 bases). This CDR3 region has 14 residues. From germline, CDR1 is GTSNPN and CDR2 SVGIG (reference sequence). V was cut by 0 bases and J by 2 bases, with 8 bases left in between. DNA of the CDR3: TGTGCCTGGAGTGTGGGGGGAACTGGAAACACCATATATTTT. Protein product: CAWSVGGTGNTIYF.

The J gene is TRBJ1-1, the V gene TRBV20-1; D gene unclear. The germline V gene has CDR1 DFQATT and CDR2 SNEGSKA (reference sequence). Trimming removed 7 bases at V and 2 bases at J, with 8 bases between. The CDR3 extends over 11 amino acids. CDR3 protein: CSGVGNTEAFF. Written as DNA, the CDR3 is TGCAGTGGGGTCGGTAACACTGAAGCTTTCTTT.

The rearrangement links TRBV21-1 to TRBJ1-1. TRBV21-1 is termed a pseudogene. The CDR3 length is 17 residues. CDR3 sequence reads: CASSKWTHGSRNTEAFF. The CDR3 coding sequence is TGTGCCAGCAGCAAATGGACCCACGGGTCCAGGAACACTGAAGCTTTCTTT.

This rearrangement joins TRBV7-6 to TRBJ1-6, with D possibly being TRBD1 (5 bases). Looked up from germline, CDR1 is SGHVS and CDR2 is FNYEAQ. Trimming pared 3 bases from V and 6 bases from J, leaving 9 bases between. This CDR3 contains 14 residues. The CDR3 nucleotides read TGTGCCAGCAGCTTTCAAGGGGTTAATTCACCCCTCCACTTT. Translation gives CASSFQGVNSPLHF.

This clone was recorded only once. The chain joins TRBV4-1 to TRBJ1-2; a possible D gene is TRBD1 (6 bases). With 0 bases removed from V and 7 bases from J, the gap between germline ends came to 15 bases. Germline assignment: CDR1 MGHRA and CDR2 YSYEKL. The CDR3 sequence is 15 residues long. CDR3 sequence: CASSQDVRGLRGYTF. The CDR3 DNA reads as TGCGCCAGCAGCCAAGATGTCAGGGGCCTTCGTGGCTACACCTTC.

This clone was observed a few times. The gene calls are TRBV25-1 and TRBJ1-5; 8 nucleotides match TRBD1. This CDR3 spans 15 amino acids. The germline CDR1 and CDR2 sequences are MGHDK and SYGVNS. V dropped 2 bases and J dropped 2; count of bases not matched to a gene: 2. The CDR3 loop is CASSEGQGRNQPQHF. For the CDR3, the DNA is TGTGCCAGCAGTGAAGGACAGGGACGCAATCAGCCCCAGCATTTT.

This chain joins TRBV30 and TRBJ1-5, with 8 bases fitting TRBD1. The CDR3 spans 12 residues. The V gene end was trimmed by 2 bases and the J gene end by 9 bases; junction bases not matched to a gene: 3. Per the germline V gene, CDR1 is GTSNPN and CDR2 is SVGIG (reference sequence). CDR3 sequence reads: CAWSPTGGPQHF. The CDR3 region has the DNA TGTGCCTGGAGTCCCACAGGGGGGCCCCAGCATTTT.

This chain links TRBV7-9 with TRBJ2-5; unclear D gene. This CDR3 is 12 amino acids long. CDR1 is SEHNR and CDR2 is FQNEAQ in the germline V gene (reference sequence). Trimming pared 5 bases from V and 5 bases from J, leaving 9 bases between. Written as DNA, the CDR3 is TGTGCCAGCAGCGCCCCGTCTGAGACCCAGTACTTC. The encoded protein is CASSAPSETQYF. The full variable domain, rest sourced from reference TRBV7-9 and TRBJ2-5, is DTGVSQNPRHKITKRGQNVTFRCDPISEHNRLYWYRQTLGQGPEFLTYFQNEAQLEKSRLLSDRFSAERPKGSFSTLEIQRTEQGDSAMYLCASSAPSETQYFGPGTRLLVL.

The chain recombines TRBV6-5 with TRBJ2-2; 9 positions agree with TRBD2. Germline CDR1 reads MNHEY; CDR2 reads SVGAGI. V gave up 6 bases and J gave up 6 bases; unmatched junction bases: 8. The CDR3 runs 15 residues. The CDR3 loop is CASRPPGLAAGELFF. In nucleotides, the CDR3 is TGTGCCAGCAGGCCACCGGGACTAGCTGCCGGGGAGCTGTTTTTT.

Comments on this clone: Different DNA sequences within this sample yield the same CDR3. CDR3 loop: CASSPPGQGAYEQYF. CDR3 in DNA: TGTGCCAGCTCACCACCGGGACAGGGTGCCTACGAGCAGTACTTC. The chain links TRBV18 to TRBJ2-7, with 9 bases identical to TRBD1. J gave up 2 bases and V 0 bases, and 2 bases lay outside the gene matches. The V gene's germline CDR1 is KGHSH and CDR2 LQKENI. This CDR3 is 15 amino acids long.

The chain links TRBV7-9 to TRBJ2-1; unclear D gene. The CDR3 consists of 14 residues. The V gene lost 1 base and the J gene lost 3 bases, with 7 bases spanning the gap. Germline V lookup: CDR1 SEHNR, CDR2 FQNEAQ (reference sequence). Here the CDR3 DNA reads TGTGCCAGCAGCTTAGGGGTAGGCTACAATGAGCAGTTCTTC. Its protein is CASSLGVGYNEQFF. The full variable domain, with the rest looked up from reference TRBV7-9 and TRBJ2-1, is DTGVSQNPRHKITKRGQNVTFRCDPISEHNRLYWYRQTLGQGPEFLTYFQNEAQLEKSRLLSDRFSAERPKGSFSTLEIQRTEQGDSAMYLCASSLGVGYNEQFFGPGTRLTVL.

The J gene is TRBJ1-1, the V gene TRBV18; a possible D gene is TRBD1 (6 bases). V lost 5 bases, J lost 4 bases, and 17 bases lay in between. The CDR3 covers 15 residues. CDR1 is KGHSH, CDR2 LQKENI, per germline. CDR3 sequence (DNA): TGTGCCAGCTCATCCGACAGGACCTCTGGCACTGAAGCTTTCTTT. It yields the protein CASSSDRTSGTEAFF.

This clone has just a few counts. The chain links TRBV27 to TRBJ1-1, with TRBD1 matching over 7 bases. Trimming removed 7 bases from V and 6 bases from J; junction bases left unmatched: 2. The length of the CDR3 is 11 residues. In germline, CDR1 is MNHEY, CDR2 SMNVEV (reference sequence). The CDR3: CASNRGAEAFF. CDR3 DNA sequence: TGTGCCAGCAACAGGGGCGCTGAAGCTTTCTTT.

The count of this clone is one. The CDR3 bases are TGTGCCAGCTCACCACCGAGGCCAGGTGAAGCTTTCTTT. Its protein product is CASSPPRPGEAFF. The J gene is TRBJ1-1, the V gene TRBV18; no definite D call. The V and J ends lost 0 bases and 7 bases respectively, with 9 bases between them. There are 13 residues in the CDR3. Germline V CDR1 and CDR2: KGHSH, LQKENI.

The genes are TRBV12-5 and TRBJ2-5; 14 nucleotides line up with TRBD2. Trimming took 5 bases from V and 1 from J; bases not matched to a gene: 3. The CDR3 is made up of 16 amino acids. Germline V CDR1 and CDR2: LGHNT, FRNRAP. The CDR3 spells CASGRTSGGPQETQYF. As DNA, the CDR3 is TGTGCTAGTGGTCGGACTAGCGGGGGGCCCCAAGAGACCCAGTACTTC. Full variable domain (outside the CDR3, taken from reference TRBV12-5 and TRBJ2-5): DARVTQTPRHKVTEMGQEVTMRCQPILGHNTVFWYRQTMMQGLELLAYFRNRAPLDDSGMPKDRFSAEMPDATLATLKIQPSEPRDSAVYFCASGRTSGGPQETQYFGPGTRLLVL.

V and J are TRBV6-5 and TRBJ2-7; a possible D gene is TRBD1 (6 bases). There are 16 residues in the CDR3. CDR1 and CDR2 (germline): MNHEY, SVGAGI. Trimming stripped 0 bases from V and 2 bases from J, with 14 bases between. CDR3: CASSYSKAGDPYEQYF. In DNA, the CDR3 is TGTGCCAGCAGTTACTCGAAGGCAGGGGACCCCTACGAGCAGTACTTC.

This clone was recorded a few times. The genes are TRBV15 and TRBJ1-4; D call uncertain. CDR3 size: 18 residues. The V gene lost 1 base and the J gene lost 5 bases, with 20 bases spanning the gap. Germline V lookup: CDR1 LNHNV, CDR2 YYDKDF (reference sequence). CDR3: CATSRGSLRRALNEKLFF. As DNA, the CDR3 is TGTGCCACCAGCAGAGGATCGCTTAGGCGGGCTCTAAATGAAAAACTGTTTTTT.

This sequence joins TRBV30 and TRBJ2-5; D might be TRBD2 (6 bases). V was clipped by 0 bases and J by 10 bases, with 12 bases between them. This CDR3 is 12 amino acids long. Germline assignment: CDR1 GTSNPN and CDR2 SVGIG (reference sequence). The CDR3 bases are TGTGCCTGGAGTGTAGTAGACGGGGGCCAGTACTTC. Residues: CAWSVVDGGQYF.

The chain links TRBV25-1 to TRBJ1-1; no definite D call. Deletions cut 2 bases from V and 3 bases from J, with 7 bases between. This CDR3 has 13 amino acids. The germline V gene has CDR1 MGHDK and CDR2 SYGVNS. The CDR3 spells CASSEGDDTEAFF. The CDR3 DNA follows: TGTGCCAGCAGTGAAGGGGATGACACTGAAGCTTTCTTT.

This chain joins TRBV19 and TRBJ1-2; 8 bases fit TRBD1. V shed 7 bases, J shed 4 bases, and the junction held 11 bases outside the gene matches. Per germline, CDR1 LNHDA and CDR2 SQIVND (reference sequence). The CDR3 extends over 15 amino acids. CDR3 amino acids: CASTPRTGNGYGYTF. Written as DNA, the CDR3 is TGTGCCAGTACCCCACGGACAGGGAACGGCTATGGCTACACCTTC.

The V and J genes are TRBV29-1 and TRBJ2-2; 11 bases are a match to TRBD1. Germline V gives CDR1 SQVTM, CDR2 ANQGSEA. The V gene end was trimmed by 4 bases and the J gene end by 5 bases; junction bases not matched to a gene: 3. CDR3 length equals 14 residues. CDR3 protein: CSVAGQGVTGELFF. The CDR3 DNA follows: TGCAGCGTTGCGGGACAGGGGGTTACCGGGGAGCTGTTTTTT.